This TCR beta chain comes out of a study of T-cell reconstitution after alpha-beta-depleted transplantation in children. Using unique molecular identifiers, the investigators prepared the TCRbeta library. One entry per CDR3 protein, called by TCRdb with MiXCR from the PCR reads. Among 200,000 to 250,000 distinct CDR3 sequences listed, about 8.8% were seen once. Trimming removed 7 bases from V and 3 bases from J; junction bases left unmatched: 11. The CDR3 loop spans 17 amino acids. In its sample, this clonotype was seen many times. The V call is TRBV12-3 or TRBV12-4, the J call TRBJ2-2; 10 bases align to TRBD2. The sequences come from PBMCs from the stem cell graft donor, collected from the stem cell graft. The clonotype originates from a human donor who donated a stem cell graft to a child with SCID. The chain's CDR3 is CASTNTLAGAYTGELFF. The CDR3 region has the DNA TGTGCCAGCACGAACACCCTAGCGGGGGCTTACACCGGGGAGCTGTTTTTT.